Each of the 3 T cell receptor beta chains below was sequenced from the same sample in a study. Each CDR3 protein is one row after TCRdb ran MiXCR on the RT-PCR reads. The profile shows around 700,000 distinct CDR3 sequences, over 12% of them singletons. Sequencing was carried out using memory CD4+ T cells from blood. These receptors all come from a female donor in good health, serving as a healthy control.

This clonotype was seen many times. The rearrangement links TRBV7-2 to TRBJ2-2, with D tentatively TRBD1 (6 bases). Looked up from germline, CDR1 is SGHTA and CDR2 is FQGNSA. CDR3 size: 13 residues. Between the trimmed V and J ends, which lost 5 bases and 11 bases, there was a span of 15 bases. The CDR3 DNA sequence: TGTGCCAGCAGCCCACAGGGCATCGGAGAGCTGTTTTTT. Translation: CASSPQGIGELFF. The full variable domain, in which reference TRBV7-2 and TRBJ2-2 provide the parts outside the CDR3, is GAGVSQSPSNKVTEKGKDVELRCDPISGHTALYWYRQSLGQGLEFLIYFQGNSAPDKSGLPSDRFSAERTGGSVSTLTIQRTQQEDSAVYLCASSPQGIGELFFGEGSRLTVL.

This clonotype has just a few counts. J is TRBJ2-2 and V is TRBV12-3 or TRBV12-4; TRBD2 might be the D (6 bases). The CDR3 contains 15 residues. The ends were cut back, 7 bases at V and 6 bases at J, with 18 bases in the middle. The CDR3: CASNPRESGPGELFF. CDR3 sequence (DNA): TGTGCCAGCAACCCGAGAGAAAGCGGGCCCGGGGAGCTGTTTTTT.

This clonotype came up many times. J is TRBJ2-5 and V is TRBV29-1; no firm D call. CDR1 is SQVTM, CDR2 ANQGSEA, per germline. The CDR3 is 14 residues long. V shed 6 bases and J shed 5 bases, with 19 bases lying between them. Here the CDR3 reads CSVASIPKWETQYF. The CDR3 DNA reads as TGCAGCGTCGCCAGTATCCCGAAGTGGGAGACCCAGTACTTC. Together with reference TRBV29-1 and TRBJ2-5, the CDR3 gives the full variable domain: SAVISQKPSRDICQRGTSLTIQCQVDSQVTMMFWYRQQPGQSLTLIATANQGSEATYESGFVIDKFPISRPNLTFSTLTVSNMSPEDSSIYLCSVASIPKWETQYFGPGTRLLVL.